This T cell receptor beta chain was captured in a study of T cell repertoires in cytomegalovirus infection. Study summary: Both CMV infection and a matching HLA type were indicated by public TCR beta signatures. Study findings and constraints: HLA-C-restricted CMV-specific TCR beta clonotypes prevailed in the ex vivo response.

Each CDR3 protein gets one entry after TCRdb re-called the reads with MiXCR. The repertoire consists of a few hundred thousand distinct CDR3 sequences, with about 17% occurring once and the leading ten covering approximately 12%. The junction had 4 bases not matched to a gene; V was cut back by 4 bases and J by 0 bases. The germline CDR1 and CDR2 sequences are SGHVS and FNYEAQ. This CDR3 comprises 15 residues. This clonotype was seen ten or more times. Its antigen remains unidentified. The sequence derives from a human donor in good health (CMV status not recorded). Some clones in this sample may be carry-over from other donors' samples. This chain joins TRBV7-6 and TRBJ2-7, with TRBD1 matching over 9 bases. Material: PBMCs. The CDR3 nucleotides are TGTGCCAGCAGCTCCGGGACAGGGAGCTCCTACGAGCAGTACTTC. Its translation: CASSSGTGSSYEQYF. Filled out from reference TRBV7-6 and TRBJ2-7, the complete variable domain reads GAGVSQSPRYKVTKRGQDVALRCDPISGHVSLYWYRQALGQGPEFLTYFNYEAQQDKSGLPNDRFSAERPEGSISTLTIQRTEQRDSAMYRCASSSGTGSSYEQYFGPGTRLTVT.